The next 12 T cell receptor beta chains were all read from a single sample in a study of cytomegalovirus exposure and HLA in healthy donors. Both 60 Vbeta primers and 13 Jbeta primers went into the PCR. Sequenced by immunoSEQ multiplex PCR; TCRdb stores in-frame clones only, minus some. Among fewer than 150,000 clones, roughly four fifths were seen once, and the ten largest hold around 4.3%. The specimen was PBMCs. The source of these receptors is a man aged 35-49 years in good health and CMV-seropositive.

The chain carries TRBV10-3 and TRBJ2-5, with a weak D call TRBD2 (6 bases). Trimming left V 7 bases short and J 0 bases short, with 9 bases between. The CDR3 has 13 residues. The germline gives CDR1 ENHRY, CDR2 SYGVKD. The CDR3 loop reads CAITAGNQETQYF. The CDR3 DNA reads as TGTGCCATCACCGCGGGAAACCAAGAGACCCAGTACTTC.

CDR3 amino acids: CASSIPGQFPPEQYF. CDR3 DNA sequence: TGTGCCAGTAGTATCCCGGGACAGTTCCCGCCCGAGCAGTACTTC. This chain connects TRBV19 to TRBJ2-7, with 7 bases matching TRBD1. The germline V gene has CDR1 LNHDA and CDR2 SQIVND (reference sequence). CDR3 length: 15 amino acids. V was pared by 3 bases and J by 6 bases, with 11 bases of the junction left unmatched.

Worth noting for this clone: Other nucleotide sequences from this sample produce the same CDR3. The CDR3 loop is CASSPGQDQPQHF. DNA of the CDR3: TGTGCCAGCTCACCGGGACAGGATCAGCCCCAGCATTTT. The J gene is TRBJ1-5, the V gene TRBV18, with 8 bases that match TRBD1. The CDR3 has 13 residues. Germline V lookup: CDR1 KGHSH, CDR2 LQKENI. V lost 3 bases to trimming and J lost 5 bases; unmatched junction nucleotides: 0.

The chain links TRBV5-8 to TRBJ1-2, with TRBD1 matching 9 bases. Germline assignment: CDR1 SGHTS and CDR2 YDEGEE. J lost 3 bases, V lost 2 bases, and 5 bases had no gene match. This CDR3 is 15 amino acids long. CDR3 bases: TGTGCCAGCAGCTTCCGGGACAGGGACCACTATGGCTACACCTTC. It codes for CASSFRDRDHYGYTF.

V is TRBV2 and J is TRBJ1-2; D not resolved. This CDR3 spans 10 amino acids. CDR1 is SNHLY, CDR2 FYNNEI, per germline. V was pared by 6 bases and J by 5 bases, with 4 bases between. Here the CDR3 DNA reads TGTGCCAGCAGGACATATGGCTACACCTTC. Encoded protein: CASRTYGYTF.

The chain carries TRBV5-1 and TRBJ1-1, with a weak D call TRBD1 (5 bases). CDR1 is SGHRS and CDR2 is YFSETQ in the germline V gene. The CDR3 consists of 14 residues. The V end was cut by 4 bases, the J end by 1 base, with 11 bases between. For the CDR3, the DNA is TGCGCCAGCAGCCGGTTGGGGCGGAACACTGAAGCTTTCTTT. Its translation: CASSRLGRNTEAFF.

This clone was seen a single time. The chain has TRBV20-1 and TRBJ1-2; maybe TRBD1 (6 bases). CDR1 DFQATT and CDR2 SNEGSKA come from the germline V gene (reference sequence). This CDR3 contains 11 residues. The CDR3 sequence is CSTGGAQGYTF. The CDR3 DNA follows: TGCAGCACTGGGGGGGCGCAGGGCTACACCTTC.

The chain links TRBV28 to TRBJ1-5; 8 bases align to TRBD1. Germline V gene data show CDR1 as MDHEN and CDR2 as SYDVKM. Losses at the gene ends were 6 bases for V and 6 bases for J; bases not matched to a gene: 4. The CDR3 sequence is 13 residues long. In DNA, the CDR3 is TGTGCCAGCAGCGAACAGGGGGGTCAGCCCCAGCATTTT. Translation: CASSEQGGQPQHF.

This clone appeared a few times. The chain joins TRBV7-8 to TRBJ2-1, with 11 bases aligning to TRBD2. J lost 11 bases, V lost 5 bases, and 5 bases had no gene match. Germline-derived CDR1 and CDR2 are SGHVS and FQNEAQ. This CDR3 spans 13 amino acids. The DNA for the CDR3 is TGTGCCAGCAGCAACCTAGCGGGGGGCCAGCAGTTCTTC. It yields the protein CASSNLAGGQQFF.

J is TRBJ2-6 and V is TRBV18; D possibly corresponds to TRBD1 (5 bases). Germline CDR1 reads KGHSH; CDR2 reads LQKENI. V was cut by 3 bases and J by 0 bases, with 12 bases left in between. This CDR3 region has 17 residues. CDR3 coding DNA: TGTGCCAGCTCACCGATGACAGCAAGCTCTGGGGCCAACGTCCTGACTTTC. Translation gives CASSPMTASSGANVLTF.

The chain recombines TRBV7-6 with TRBJ1-1; 8 bases are a match to TRBD1. The CDR3 length is 16 residues. V lost 1 base, J lost 4 bases, and 8 bases stayed unmatched. Per germline, CDR1 SGHVS and CDR2 FNYEAQ. As DNA, the CDR3 is TGTGCCAGCAGCTTAGGGGCAGGGGGCGCGGGCACTGAAGCTTTCTTT. Translation gives CASSLGAGGAGTEAFF.

The CDR3 DNA follows: TGTGCCAGCAGTGAAAGACAGCGCAATCAGCCCCAGCATTTT. Translated, it gives CASSERQRNQPQHF. V and J are TRBV2 and TRBJ1-5; D possibly corresponds to TRBD1 (5 bases). CDR1 and CDR2 (germline): SNHLY, FYNNEI. Trimming took off 2 bases at V and 2 bases at J, with 7 bases between the two ends. There are 14 residues in the CDR3. Drawing the rest from reference TRBV2 and TRBJ1-5, the complete variable domain is EPEVTQTPSHQVTQMGQEVILRCVPISNHLYFYWYRQILGQKVEFLVSFYNNEISEKSEIFDDQFSVERPDGSNFTLKIRSTKLEDSAMYFCASSERQRNQPQHFGDGTRLSIL.